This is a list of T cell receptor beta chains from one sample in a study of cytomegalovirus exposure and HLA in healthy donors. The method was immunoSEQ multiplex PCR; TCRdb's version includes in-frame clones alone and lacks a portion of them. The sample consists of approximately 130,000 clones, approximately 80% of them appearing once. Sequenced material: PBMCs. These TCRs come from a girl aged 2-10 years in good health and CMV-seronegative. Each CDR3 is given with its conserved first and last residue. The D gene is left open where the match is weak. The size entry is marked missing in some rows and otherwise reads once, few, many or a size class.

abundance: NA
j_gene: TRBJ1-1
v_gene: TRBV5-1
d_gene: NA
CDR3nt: TGCGCCAGTCAGACGGAGGGAAATCTCGAAGCTTTCTTT
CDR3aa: CASQTEGNLEAFF

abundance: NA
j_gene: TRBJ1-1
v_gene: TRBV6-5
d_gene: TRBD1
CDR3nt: TGTGCCAGCGGGACAGATGAAGCTTTCTTT
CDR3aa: CASGTDEAFF

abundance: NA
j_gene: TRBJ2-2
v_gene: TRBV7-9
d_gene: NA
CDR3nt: TGTGCCAGCAGCTTAGCTAGCGTGGCGAACACCGGGGAGCTGTTTTTT
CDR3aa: CASSLASVANTGELFF

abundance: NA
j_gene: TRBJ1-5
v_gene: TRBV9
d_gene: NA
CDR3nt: TGTGCCAGCAGCGTAGGACAGGGCAATCAGCCCCAGCATTTT
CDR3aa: CASSVGQGNQPQHF

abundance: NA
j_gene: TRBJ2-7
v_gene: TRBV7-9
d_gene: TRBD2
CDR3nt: TGTGCCAGCAGCTTGCTTAGCGGGAGGTCGTACGAGCAGTACTTC
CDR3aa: CASSLLSGRSYEQYF

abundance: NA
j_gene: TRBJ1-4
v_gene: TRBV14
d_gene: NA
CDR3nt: TGTGCCAGCAGCCAAGGAGGGAGAGAAAAACTGTTTTTT
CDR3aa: CASSQGGREKLFF

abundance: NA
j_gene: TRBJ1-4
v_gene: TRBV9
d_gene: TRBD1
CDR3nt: TGTGCCAGCAGCCCCGCTAGGACAGGTGATGAAAAACTGTTTTTT
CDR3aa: CASSPARTGDEKLFF

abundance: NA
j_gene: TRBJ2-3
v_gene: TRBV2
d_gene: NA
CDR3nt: TGTGCCAGCAGAGACGGGGAGGGGGGCTCCACAGATACGCAGTATTTT
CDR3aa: CASRDGEGGSTDTQYF

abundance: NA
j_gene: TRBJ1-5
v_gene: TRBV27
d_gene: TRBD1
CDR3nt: TGTGCCAGCAGTTTACAGGGGGCGCATAGCAATCAGCCCCAGCATTTT
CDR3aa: CASSLQGAHSNQPQHF

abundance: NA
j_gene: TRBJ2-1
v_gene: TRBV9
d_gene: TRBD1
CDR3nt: TGTGCCAGCAGCGTAGTAACACAGGGGGTCAATGAGCAGTTCTTC
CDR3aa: CASSVVTQGVNEQFF

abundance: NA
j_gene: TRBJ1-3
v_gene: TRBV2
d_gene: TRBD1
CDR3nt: TGTGCCAGATCAATGACAGGGGGAACTGGAAACACCATATATTTT
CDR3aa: CARSMTGGTGNTIYF

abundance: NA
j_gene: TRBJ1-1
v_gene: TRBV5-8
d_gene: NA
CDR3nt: TGTGCCAGCAGCTTGGACATCGGGAGACTAAACACTGAAGCTTTCTTT
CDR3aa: CASSLDIGRLNTEAFF

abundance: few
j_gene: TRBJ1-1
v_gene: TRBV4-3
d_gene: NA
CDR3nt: TGCGCCAGCAGCCAAGTCGCGAATCAGGGGAACACTGAAGCTTTCTTT
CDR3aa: CASSQVANQGNTEAFF

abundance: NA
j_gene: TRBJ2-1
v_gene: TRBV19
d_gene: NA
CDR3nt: TGTGCCAGTAGGGGAGGGGGGGCGTATGAGCAGTTCTTC
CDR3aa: CASRGGGAYEQFF

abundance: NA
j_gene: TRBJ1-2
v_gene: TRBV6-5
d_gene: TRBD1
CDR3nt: TGTGCCAGCAGGCTAGACAGGGGTCTTAATGGCTACACCTTC
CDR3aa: CASRLDRGLNGYTF

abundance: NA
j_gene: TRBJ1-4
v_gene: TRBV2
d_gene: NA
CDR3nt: TGTGCCAGCAGTGAAGGTACAGGGCGGGAAAAACTGTTTTTT
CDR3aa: CASSEGTGREKLFF

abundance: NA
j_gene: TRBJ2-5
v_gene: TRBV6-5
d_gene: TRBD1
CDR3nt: TGTGCCAGCAGTAGGACAGGGGGGATCCAAGAGACCCAGTACTTC
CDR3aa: CASSRTGGIQETQYF

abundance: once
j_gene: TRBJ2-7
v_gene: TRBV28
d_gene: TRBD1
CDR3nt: TGTGCCAGCAGTTCCGGGGACAGCTACGAGCAGTACTTC
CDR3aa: CASSSGDSYEQYF

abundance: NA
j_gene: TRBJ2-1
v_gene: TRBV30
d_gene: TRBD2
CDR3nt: TGTGCCTGGAGTGTACCGTGGACTAGCGGGATCCACTCCTACAATGAGCAGTTCTTC
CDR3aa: CAWSVPWTSGIHSYNEQFF

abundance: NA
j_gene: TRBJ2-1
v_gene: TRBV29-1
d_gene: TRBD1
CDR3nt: TGCAGCGTGGGGACAGGCTCGGGGAATGAGCAGTTCTTC
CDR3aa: CSVGTGSGNEQFF

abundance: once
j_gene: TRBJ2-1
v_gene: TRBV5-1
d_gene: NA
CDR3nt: TGCGCCAGCATCGACGGGAAGAGCTCCTACAATGAGCAGTTCTTC
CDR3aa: CASIDGKSSYNEQFF

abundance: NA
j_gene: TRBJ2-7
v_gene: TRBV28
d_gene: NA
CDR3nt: TGTGCCAGCAGCCGGGTGACCTACGAGCAGTACTTC
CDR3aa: CASSRVTYEQYF

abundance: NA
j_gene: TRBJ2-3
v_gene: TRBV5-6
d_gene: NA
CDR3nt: TGTGCCAGCAGCCCCGCAAGATCCCCGCCGGGAGATACGCAGTATTTT
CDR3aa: CASSPARSPPGDTQYF

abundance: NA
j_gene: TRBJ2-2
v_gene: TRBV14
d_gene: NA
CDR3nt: TGTGCCAGCACACGAGGCCCGGCCACCGGGGAGCTGTTTTTT
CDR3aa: CASTRGPATGELFF

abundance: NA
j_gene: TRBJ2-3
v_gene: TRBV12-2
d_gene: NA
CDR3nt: TGTGCAAGTCGCTTAGCGCAGGCAGATACGCAGTATTTT
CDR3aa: CASRLAQADTQYF

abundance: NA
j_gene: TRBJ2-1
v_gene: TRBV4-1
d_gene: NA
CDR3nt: TGCGCCAGCAGCCCCACCCGGAGAAATAGGGGGGAGCAGTTCTTC
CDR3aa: CASSPTRRNRGEQFF

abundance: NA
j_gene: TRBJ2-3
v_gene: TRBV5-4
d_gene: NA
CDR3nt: TGTGCCAGCAGCTTGGATTATGGCACAGATACGCAGTATTTT
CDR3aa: CASSLDYGTDTQYF

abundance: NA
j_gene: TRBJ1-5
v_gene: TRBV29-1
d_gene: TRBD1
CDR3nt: TGCAGCGTCGATACAGGGGCTAGCAATCAGCCCCAGCATTTT
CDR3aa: CSVDTGASNQPQHF

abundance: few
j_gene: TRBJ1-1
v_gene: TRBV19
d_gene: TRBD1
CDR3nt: TGTGCCAGTAGTAGACAGGGGGCTCGGACTGAAGCTTTCTTT
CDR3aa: CASSRQGARTEAFF

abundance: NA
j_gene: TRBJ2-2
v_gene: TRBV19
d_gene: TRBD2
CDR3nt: TGTGCCAGTAGTACTCTAGCGGGGGGGAACACCGGGGAGCTGTTTTTT
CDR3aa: CASSTLAGGNTGELFF

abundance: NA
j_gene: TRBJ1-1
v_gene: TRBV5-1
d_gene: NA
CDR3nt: TGCGCCAGCAGAGCCCTTGGACAGCTTAACACTGAAGCTTTCTTT
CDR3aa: CASRALGQLNTEAFF

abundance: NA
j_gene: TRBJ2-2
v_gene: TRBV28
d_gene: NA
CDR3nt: TGTGCCAGCAGTTTGGAACTAGCCACAGGGGAGCTGTTTTTT
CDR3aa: CASSLELATGELFF

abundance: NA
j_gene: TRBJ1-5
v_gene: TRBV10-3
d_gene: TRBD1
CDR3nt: TGTGCCATCAGTGGCAACAGGGGGAGGGAGCCCCAGCATTTT
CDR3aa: CAISGNRGREPQHF

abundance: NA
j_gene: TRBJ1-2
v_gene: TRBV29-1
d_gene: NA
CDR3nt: TGCAGCGTTGAAGATCTGCGAAGAAACTATGGCTACACCTTC
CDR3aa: CSVEDLRRNYGYTF

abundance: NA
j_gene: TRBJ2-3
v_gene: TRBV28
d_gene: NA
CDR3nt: TGTGCCAGCCAGGATCGGCAGATTAACACAGATACGCAGTATTTT
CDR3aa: CASQDRQINTDTQYF

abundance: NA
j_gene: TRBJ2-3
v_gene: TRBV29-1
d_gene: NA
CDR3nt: TGCAGCGTTGATAGTGCCAGGCTCCATTCTAATACGCAGTATTTT
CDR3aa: CSVDSARLHSNTQYF

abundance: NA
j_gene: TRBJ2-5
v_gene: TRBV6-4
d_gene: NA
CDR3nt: TGTGCCAGCAGTGAAGTCCCAGGCGCCTCAGGGACCCAGTACTTC
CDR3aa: CASSEVPGASGTQYF

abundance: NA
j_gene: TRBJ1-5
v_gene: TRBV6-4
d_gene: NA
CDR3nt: TGTGCCAGCAGTGCCAGGGAGGGGGATCAGCCCCAGCATTTT
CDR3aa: CASSAREGDQPQHF

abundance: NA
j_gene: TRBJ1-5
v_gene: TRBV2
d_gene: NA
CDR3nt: TGTGCCAGCAGTGCCAGGCAGCAGCCCCAGCATTTT
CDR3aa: CASSARQQPQHF

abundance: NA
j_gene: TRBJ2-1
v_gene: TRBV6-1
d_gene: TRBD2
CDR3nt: TGTGCCAGCCGACTAGCGGGAGGAAGTGAGCAGTTCTTC
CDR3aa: CASRLAGGSEQFF

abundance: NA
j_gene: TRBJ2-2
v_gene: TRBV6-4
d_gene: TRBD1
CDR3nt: TGTGCCAGCAGTGAGCAGGGGGCGGACACCGGGGAGCTGTTTTTT
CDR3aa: CASSEQGADTGELFF

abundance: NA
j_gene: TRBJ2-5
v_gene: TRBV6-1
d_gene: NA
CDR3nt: TGTGCCAGCAGTGAAGAGAATAGCGCAGAGACCCAGTACTTC
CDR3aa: CASSEENSAETQYF

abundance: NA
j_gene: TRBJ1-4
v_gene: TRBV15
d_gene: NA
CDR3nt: TGTGCCACCAGCGGGACTGCGGGGGGCATAGGGGAAAAACTGTTTTTT
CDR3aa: CATSGTAGGIGEKLFF

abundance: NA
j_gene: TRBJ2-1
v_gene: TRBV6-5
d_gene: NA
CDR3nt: TGTGCCAGCAGTTATGGTAGGGGGTGGGGGGGCGATGAGCAGTTCTTC
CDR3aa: CASSYGRGWGGDEQFF

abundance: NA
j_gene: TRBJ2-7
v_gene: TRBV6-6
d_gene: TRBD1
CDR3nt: TGTGCCAGCAGTTACCCCAGACAGGGGGCAAAATACGAGCAGTACTTC
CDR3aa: CASSYPRQGAKYEQYF

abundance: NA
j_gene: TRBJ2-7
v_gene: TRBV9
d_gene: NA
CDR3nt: TGTGCCAGCAGCGACGGACCAGGGGACGACGAGCAGTACTTC
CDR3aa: CASSDGPGDDEQYF

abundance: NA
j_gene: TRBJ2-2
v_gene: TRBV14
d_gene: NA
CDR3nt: TGTGCCAGCAGCCGACGAGGGGGTTTCCCCGGGGAGCTGTTTTTT
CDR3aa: CASSRRGGFPGELFF

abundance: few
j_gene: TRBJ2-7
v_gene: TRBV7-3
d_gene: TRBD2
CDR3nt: TGTGCCAGCAGCTTACTAGCGGAGAGCTCCTACGAGCAGTACTTC
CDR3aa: CASSLLAESSYEQYF

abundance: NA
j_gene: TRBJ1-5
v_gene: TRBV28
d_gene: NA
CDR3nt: TGTGCCAGCAGTCCGCCGACAGGCAATCAGCCCCAGCATTTT
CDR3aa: CASSPPTGNQPQHF

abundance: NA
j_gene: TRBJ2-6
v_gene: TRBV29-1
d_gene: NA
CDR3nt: TGCAGCGTCCGCAGGGTATCAAATGGGGCCAACGTCCTGACTTTC
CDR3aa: CSVRRVSNGANVLTF

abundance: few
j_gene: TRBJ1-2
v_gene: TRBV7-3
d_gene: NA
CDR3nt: TGTGCCAGCAGCTCGACGGACTCCAATTCTATGAGCTACACCTTC
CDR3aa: CASSSTDSNSMSYTF

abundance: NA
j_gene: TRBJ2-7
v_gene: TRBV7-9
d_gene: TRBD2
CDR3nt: TGTGCCAGCAGCTTATTGGGCGGGAGGGACTTGTACGAGCAGTACTTC
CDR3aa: CASSLLGGRDLYEQYF

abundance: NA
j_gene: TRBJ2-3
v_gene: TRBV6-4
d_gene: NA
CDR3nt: TGTGCCAGCAGTGACTCAGGGAGGCCTACAGATACGCAGTATTTT
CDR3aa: CASSDSGRPTDTQYF

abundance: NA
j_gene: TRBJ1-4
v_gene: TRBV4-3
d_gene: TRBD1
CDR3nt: TGCGCCAGCAGCCAAGATGTGGGACAGTCTAATGAAAAACTGTTTTTT
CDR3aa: CASSQDVGQSNEKLFF

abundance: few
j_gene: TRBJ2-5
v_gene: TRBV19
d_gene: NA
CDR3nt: TGTGCCAGTAGTATTGGACAGGGGGTGTTAGCGGGGGTCCAAGAGACCCAGTACTTC
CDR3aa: CASSIGQGVLAGVQETQYF